The 19 T cell receptor beta chains below all came from one sample that was sequenced in a study of control samples from healthy donors and cancer patients. Clones were sequenced by immunoSEQ multiplex PCR, and TCRdb holds only the in-frame ones, with some missing. The table records about 130,000 clones, around 94% of them present only once. The sequenced sample was PBMCs. The receptors shown here come from a man at least 80 years old with head and neck cancer.

The rearrangement uses TRBV9 and TRBJ2-3, with D perhaps TRBD1 (6 bases). The length of the CDR3 is 15 residues. From germline, CDR1 is SGDLS and CDR2 YYNGEE. The V gene lost 0 bases and the J gene lost 6 bases, with 14 bases spanning the gap. This chain's CDR3 is CASSVGQASGDTQYF. For the CDR3, the DNA is TGTGCCAGCAGCGTAGGACAGGCCTCCGGGGATACGCAGTATTTT.

The rearrangement uses TRBV10-3 and TRBJ2-2; unclear D gene. Germline CDR1 is ENHRY and CDR2 is SYGVKD. V dropped 3 bases and J dropped 4 bases, with 9 bases sitting between them. The CDR3 contains 14 residues. As DNA, the CDR3 is TGTGCCATCAGTGACATGATGCCCACCGGGGAGCTGTTTTTT. This encodes CAISDMMPTGELFF.

CDR3 in DNA: TGTGCCAGCAGCTTAGTTAGGAACGAGCAGTACTTC. This gives the protein CASSLVRNEQYF. The chain links TRBV7-2 to TRBJ2-7; D not resolved. The CDR3 is 12 residues long. V was shortened by 1 base and J by 5 bases, with 6 bases between the two germline ends. Germline CDR1 and CDR2: SGHTA and FQGNSA.

The chain carries TRBV6-1 and TRBJ1-5; D might be TRBD1 (5 bases). Germline V gene data show CDR1 as MNHNS and CDR2 as SASEGT. CDR3 length: 13 amino acids. V lost 1 base to trimming and J lost 10 bases, with 11 bases between them. The CDR3 nucleotides read TGTGCCAGCAGTGAAGGTCTGTGGGACCCCCAGCATTTT. Residues: CASSEGLWDPQHF.

The chain is built from TRBV27 and TRBJ2-4, with 9 bases matching TRBD1. Germline V gene lookup returns CDR1 MNHEY and CDR2 SMNVEV (reference sequence). The CDR3 is made up of 14 amino acids. Trimming cost V 6 bases and J 8 bases; bases outside gene matches: 8. The CDR3 region has the DNA TGTGCCAGCAGGCTACAGGGGGCAGGGTACATTCAGTACTTC. Its protein is CASRLQGAGYIQYF.

CDR3: CATSDPQGAGETQYF. Written as DNA, the CDR3 is TGTGCCACCAGTGACCCACAGGGGGCCGGGGAGACCCAGTACTTC. The rearrangement uses TRBV24-1 and TRBJ2-5, with 9 bases lining up with TRBD1. Germline CDR1 is KGHDR and CDR2 is SFDVKD. V dropped 4 bases and J dropped 5; count of bases not matched to a gene: 7. The CDR3 loop spans 15 amino acids.

CDR3 sequence: CASSSEHIANTEAFF. In DNA form, the CDR3 reads TGTGCCAGCAGTTCCGAACACATCGCGAACACTGAAGCTTTCTTT. V gene TRBV6-6 combines with J gene TRBJ1-1; D call uncertain. Trimming left V 4 bases short and J 1 base short, with 13 bases between. Germline V gene data show CDR1 as MNHNY and CDR2 as SVGAGI (reference sequence). The CDR3 length is 15 residues.

The chain combines TRBV13 with TRBJ2-7; no clear D. The V gene lost 2 bases and the J gene lost 6 bases, with 14 bases spanning the gap. The CDR3 sequence is 14 residues long. Germline values: CDR1 PRHDT, CDR2 FYEKMQ (reference sequence). The CDR3 DNA reads as TGTGCCAGCAGCTTATGGCAGGTGGGCGGCGAGCAGTACTTC. It yields the protein CASSLWQVGGEQYF. The full variable domain, rest sourced from reference TRBV13 and TRBJ2-7, is AAGVIQSPRHLIKEKRETATLKCYPIPRHDTVYWYQQGPGQDPQFLISFYEKMQSDKGSIPDRFSAQQFSDYHSELNMSSLELGDSALYFCASSLWQVGGEQYFGPGTRLTVT.

In this sample, this clone turned up once. CDR3 nucleotides: TGTGCCAGCAGCGTAGGTGGGGCAGTTAACACTGAAGCTTTCTTT. Its protein is CASSVGGAVNTEAFF. The chain recombines TRBV9 with TRBJ1-1, with D perhaps TRBD1 (5 bases). The CDR3 loop spans 15 amino acids. Trimming removed 0 bases from V and 2 bases from J, with 11 bases in between. The germline gives CDR1 SGDLS, CDR2 YYNGEE.

The chain couples TRBV6-2 or TRBV6-3 to TRBJ2-3, with D unclear. V was shortened by 0 bases and J by 7 bases, with 8 bases between the two germline ends. This CDR3 has 13 residues. CDR1 is MNHEY and CDR2 is SVGEGT in the germline V gene. CDR3 nucleotides: TGTGCCAGCAGTTACTCGACCCAACATACGCAGTATTTT. Its translation is CASSYSTQHTQYF.

The rearrangement links TRBV6-2 or TRBV6-3 to TRBJ1-2; D possibly corresponds to TRBD1 (5 bases). Per the germline V gene, CDR1 is MNHEY and CDR2 is SVGEGT. CDR3 length: 15 amino acids. The V end was cut by 5 bases, the J end by 1 base, with 14 bases between. Here the CDR3 reads CASSRPGTVNYGYTF. The CDR3 nucleotides read TGTGCCAGCAGTAGACCCGGGACTGTTAACTATGGCTACACCTTC.

The chain carries TRBV5-4 and TRBJ2-5; 10 nucleotides agree with TRBD1. The germline V gene encodes CDR1 SGHNT and CDR2 YYREEE (reference sequence). V shed 4 bases and J 4 bases; nucleotides not matched to a gene: 7. The length of the CDR3 is 15 residues. The chain's CDR3 is CASSRRQGAGETQYF. The CDR3 nucleotides read TGTGCCAGCAGCCGGCGACAGGGGGCGGGAGAGACCCAGTACTTC.

The gene calls are TRBV14 and TRBJ1-2; 8 bases are a match to TRBD1. The length of the CDR3 is 15 residues. With 4 bases clipped from V and 8 bases from J, the junction kept 12 bases outside the gene matches. Germline CDR1 is SGHDN and CDR2 is FVKESK. CDR3 amino acids: CASSPLRGTGYGYTF. CDR3 nucleotide sequence: TGTGCCAGCAGCCCCCTTAGGGGGACAGGATACGGCTACACCTTC.

This chain uses TRBV19 with TRBJ1-6, with D perhaps TRBD1 (5 bases). The CDR3 is 13 residues long. Germline lookup yields CDR1 LNHDA and CDR2 SQIVND (reference sequence). Trimming stripped 6 bases from V and 5 bases from J, with 8 bases between. In DNA form, the CDR3 reads TGTGCCAGTAGAGGGGTTGATAATTCACCCCTCCACTTT. This translates into CASRGVDNSPLHF.

The chain recombines TRBV3-1 (or the pseudogene TRBV3-2) with TRBJ1-6, with no clear D. The CDR3 runs 14 residues. V lost 3 bases and J 5 bases, leaving 8 bases between the germline ends. Germline CDR1 reads LGHDT; CDR2 reads YNNKEL (reference sequence). The CDR3 nucleotides read TGTGCCAGCAGCCAGCGGACCGATAATTCACCCCTCCACTTT. It specifies CASSQRTDNSPLHF.

The genes are TRBV28 and TRBJ1-3; TRBD1 aligns across 10 bases. Germline assignment: CDR1 MDHEN and CDR2 SYDVKM. The ends lost 5 bases at V and 5 bases at J; junction bases unmatched: 9. The CDR3 runs to 16 residues. This CDR3 reads CASSPRQGARRNTIYF. CDR3 coding DNA: TGTGCCAGCAGTCCCAGACAGGGGGCGCGAAGAAACACCATATATTTT.

The chain joins TRBV6-5 to TRBJ1-5, with D maybe TRBD1 (5 bases). The ends were cut back, 6 bases at V and 4 bases at J, with 10 bases in the middle. The CDR3 covers 13 residues. The germline V gene encodes CDR1 MNHEY and CDR2 SVGAGI. CDR3 DNA: TGTGCCAGCAGGGGGCAGGGAAATCAGCCCCAGCATTTT. Protein: CASRGQGNQPQHF.

The V call is TRBV6-2 or TRBV6-3, the J call TRBJ1-1; D possibly corresponds to TRBD1 (5 bases). Trimming removed 2 bases from V and 7 bases from J, with 17 bases in between. Per germline, CDR1 MNHEY and CDR2 SVGEGT. The CDR3 is made up of 15 amino acids. CDR3: CASSYPMRAGGEAFF. As DNA, the CDR3 is TGTGCCAGCAGTTACCCGATGCGAGCCGGGGGTGAAGCTTTCTTT.

The chain has TRBV5-1 and TRBJ2-3, with 8 positions matching TRBD2. Looked up from germline, CDR1 is SGHRS and CDR2 is YFSETQ. The CDR3 covers 16 residues. V lost 4 bases and J lost 0; bases outside the gene matches: 7. CDR3 DNA sequence: TGCGCCAGCAGCCCCAATGTAGCGGGGAGCACAGATACGCAGTATTTT. As protein: CASSPNVAGSTDTQYF.